This TCR beta chain is drawn from a study of CXCR3-negative and CXCR3-positive naive CD8 T cells. Study-level findings and limits: Relative to CXCR3-negative naive cells, CXCR3-positive naive cells had more hydrophobic TRB CDR3s. TCR strength was inferred from TRB CDR3 properties, while surface CD5 was comparable between naive subsets.

Naive CD8+ T cells displayed a CD45RO-CCR7+CD27+CD95- phenotype. CDR1 is SEHNR, CDR2 FQNEAQ, per germline (reference sequence). The CDR3 consists of 16 residues. cDNA libraries for TRB were generated by 5' RACE incorporating UMI labels. TCRdb reanalyzed the 5' RACE reads and collapses them to one entry per CDR3 protein, without DNA. This sample contains about 89,000 distinct CDR3 sequences. Details on this clonotype: What it binds is unknown.

The genes are TRBV7-9 and TRBJ2-1; the TCRdb call, TRBD1, lacks DNA for checking. Specimen: naive CXCR3+ CD8+ T cells from blood. Subset: CD45RO-CCR7+CD27+CD95- naive CD8+ T cells expressing CXCR3 (TNR3+). The clonotype was recovered from a human donor in good health. Some clones in this sample may be carry-over from other donors' samples. The CDR3 protein is CASSLGTGGLYNEQFF. The full variable domain, with the rest looked up from reference TRBV7-9 and TRBJ2-1, is DTGVSQNPRHKITKRGQNVTFRCDPISEHNRLYWYRQTLGQGPEFLTYFQNEAQLEKSRLLSDRFSAERPKGSFSTLEIQRTEQGDSAMYLCASSLGTGGLYNEQFFGPGTRLTVL.